The rows below give T cell receptor beta chains drawn from one sample of a study of T cell responses to AZD1222 COVID-19 vaccine. Clones were sequenced by immunoSEQ multiplex PCR, and TCRdb holds only the in-frame ones, with some missing. The table records over 100,000 clones, around 94% of them present only once. The specimen comprised peripheral blood, sampled on day 0 of AZD1222 vaccination. These receptors were collected from an adult in good health. Each CDR3 is given without its conserved first and last residue. Fields, in order: D gene, J gene, clone size, V gene, CDR3 protein. The D gene is left open where the match is weak. Size is omitted from some rows. Given values are once, few, many or a class for expanded clones.

>TRBD2|TRBJ2-2|.|TRBV13
ASSSPLWEGDTGELF
>.|TRBJ2-1|.|TRBV24-1
ATSDPIYNEQF
>TRBD1|TRBJ2-3|.|TRBV5-1
ASSLWDRGTDTQY
>.|TRBJ1-5|.|TRBV2
ASSILEGQQPQH
>.|TRBJ2-1|.|TRBV30
AWSGSSYNEQF
>TRBD2|TRBJ2-1|.|TRBV7-3
ASSPGLAVSEYNEQF
>.|TRBJ1-2|.|TRBV6-5
ASSRNTNYGYT
>TRBD1|TRBJ1-3|.|TRBV28
ASSFPPGQGTYTIY
>.|TRBJ1-5|once|TRBV19
ASRERNQPQH
>.|TRBJ1-4|.|TRBV1
TSSRVGRGQPHEKLF
>.|TRBJ1-2|.|TRBV6-5
ASTNPDTNYGYT
>.|TRBJ2-7|.|TRBV15
ATSIKGSTSYEQY
>.|TRBJ1-1|.|TRBV9
ASSVAPSTEAF
>TRBD2|TRBJ2-1|.|TRBV10-3
AISPRTSGRTDEQF
>.|TRBJ1-2|once|TRBV2
ASSVSGSPNYGYT
>TRBD2|TRBJ2-5|.|TRBV24-1
ATGADRTSRDETQY
>TRBD2|TRBJ2-2|.|TRBV4-1
ASSQPRLAGETGELF
>TRBD2|TRBJ2-7|.|TRBV30
AWSVGGGPSYEQY
>.|TRBJ2-3|.|TRBV20-1
SASEGPDTQY
>TRBD1|TRBJ2-7|.|TRBV9
ASSVGTGGPYEQY
>.|TRBJ2-7|.|TRBV6-4
ASTSGEGFYEQY
>TRBD1|TRBJ1-2|.|TRBV7-9
ASSLIGRDRGLGYT
>.|TRBJ1-5|.|TRBV7-2
ASSLDPLVGQPQH
>.|TRBJ2-1|.|TRBV2
ASSPGGLAEHNEQF
>.|TRBJ2-7|.|TRBV7-8
ASSPDSSSYEQY
>.|TRBJ1-2|.|TRBV4-3
ASSQGRDTYGYT
>TRBD1|TRBJ1-2|.|TRBV28
ASSLGQGSGYT
>.|TRBJ2-1|once|TRBV11-2
ASTKSGGRYNEQF
>.|TRBJ1-5|.|TRBV27
ASSTTRVHSNQPQH
>TRBD2|TRBJ2-1|.|TRBV28
ASSLSGTSGSNEQF
>TRBD1|TRBJ1-1|.|TRBV7-2
ASSLEGTGGTEAF
>.|TRBJ2-6|.|TRBV3-1/TRBV3-2
ASTPRWGANVLT
>.|TRBJ1-3|.|TRBV18
ASSPPTTAGNTIY
>TRBD1|TRBJ2-1|few|TRBV18
ASSPPNRGSYNEQF
>.|TRBJ2-1|once|TRBV3-1/TRBV3-2
ASSQRNNEQF
>.|TRBJ1-5|.|TRBV28
ASSLPLTARHDQPQH
>TRBD2|TRBJ2-1|.|TRBV5-1
ASSPGLAGDNEQF
>.|TRBJ1-2|few|TRBV7-2
ASSLGEGRSGYT
>.|TRBJ1-2|.|TRBV30
AWSIPPLNGKGYT
>.|TRBJ1-1|.|TRBV27
ASSLNRDRDII
>.|TRBJ2-2|.|TRBV28
ASSSSGGLRELF
>.|TRBJ2-1|.|TRBV12-5
ASSLGGGIDWDEQF
>TRBD2|TRBJ2-1|once|TRBV6-2/TRBV6-3
ASSYGTSRGNEQF
>.|TRBJ2-1|.|TRBV5-1
ASSLVLANEQF
>.|TRBJ2-5|.|TRBV20-1
SAPETQY
>TRBD2|TRBJ2-7|.|TRBV18
ASSPSGRAYEQY
>.|TRBJ2-2|.|TRBV3-1/TRBV3-2
ASSQEIYTGELF
>TRBD2|TRBJ2-1|.|TRBV19
ASSPRGPGGANEQF
>.|TRBJ1-3|.|TRBV19
ASSIGGYTIY
>.|TRBJ1-5|.|TRBV30
AWTSTSNQPQH
>TRBD1|TRBJ1-6|.|TRBV30
AWSGTANSPLH